One sample yielded the 12 T cell receptor beta chains listed below, sequenced in a study of technical replicates of blood from several donors. The repertoire was sequenced with immunoSEQ multiplex PCR; TCRdb's copy has only in-frame clones and lacks some. The sample holds around 100,000 clones; nearly 96% are singletons and the top ten take 0.21%. The sequencing sample was made of T cells isolated from PBMCs. These receptors were obtained from a human donor in good health.

The chain uses TRBV2 and TRBJ1-4; 8 bases are a match to TRBD1. The CDR3 is 14 residues long. Germline V gene sequence: CDR1 SNHLY, CDR2 FYNNEI. J lost 2 bases, V lost 8 bases, and 4 bases had no gene match. CDR3 sequence reads: CASRRQGTNEKLFF. Here the CDR3 DNA reads TGTGCCAGCCGACGACAGGGGACTAATGAAAAACTGTTTTTT. Using reference TRBV2 and TRBJ1-4 for the parts outside the CDR3, the full variable domain is EPEVTQTPSHQVTQMGQEVILRCVPISNHLYFYWYRQILGQKVEFLVSFYNNEISEKSEIFDDQFSVERPDGSNFTLKIRSTKLEDSAMYFCASRRQGTNEKLFFGSGTQLSVL.

This chain connects TRBV29-1 to TRBJ2-1; 7 nucleotides line up with TRBD2. The CDR3 runs 14 residues. CDR1 SQVTM and CDR2 ANQGSEA come from the germline V gene. The ends lost 5 bases at V and 8 bases at J; junction bases unmatched: 12. CDR3 in DNA: TGCAGCGTTAGATCCAGCGGGATGGTCGATGAGCAGTTCTTC. This codes for CSVRSSGMVDEQFF.

This chain connects TRBV5-1 to TRBJ2-7; possibly TRBD1 for D (6 bases). This CDR3 spans 15 amino acids. Per the germline V gene, CDR1 is SGHRS and CDR2 is YFSETQ. V was shortened by 0 bases and J by 3 bases, with 13 bases between the two germline ends. CDR3 in DNA: TGCGCCAGCAGCTTGGATACAGGGTCCTACTACGAGCAGTACTTC. Encoded protein: CASSLDTGSYYEQYF.

This rearrangement joins TRBV5-6 to TRBJ1-2; tentatively, D is TRBD1 (5 bases). The V gene's germline CDR1 is SGHDT and CDR2 YYEEEE. The CDR3 is 15 residues long. Trimming pared 1 base from V and 3 bases from J, leaving 13 bases between. The CDR3 nucleotides are TGTGCCAGCAGCTTGCGGCAGGGAGGGTACTATGGCTACACCTTC. It encodes CASSLRQGGYYGYTF.

The rearrangement uses TRBV11-2 and TRBJ2-3; 8 nucleotides agree with TRBD1. The V gene's germline CDR1 is SGHAT and CDR2 FQNNGV. V lost 5 bases, J lost 0 bases, and 7 bases stayed unmatched. This CDR3 comprises 16 residues. CDR3 region: CASSPPTGASTDTQYF. The CDR3 DNA is TGTGCCAGCAGCCCTCCGACAGGGGCTAGCACAGATACGCAGTATTTT.

The chain recombines TRBV27 with TRBJ2-3; the D gene is possibly TRBD2 (7 bases). Germline CDR1 is MNHEY and CDR2 is SMNVEV (reference sequence). Trimming left V 4 bases short and J 4 bases short, with 12 bases between. This CDR3 is 14 amino acids long. CDR3 sequence: CASSSGGAADTQYF. In nucleotides, the CDR3 is TGTGCCAGCAGTTCGGGGGGCGCGGCAGATACGCAGTATTTT.

A single count supports this clone. The rearrangement joins TRBV30 to TRBJ2-7, with a possible D match to TRBD1 (6 bases). CDR1 is GTSNPN and CDR2 is SVGIG in the germline V gene (reference sequence). The CDR3 is 12 amino acids. V was pared by 2 bases and J by 7 bases, with 12 bases between. Written as DNA, the CDR3 is TGTGCCTGGAGTCCACAGGGTGGGGAGCAGTACTTC. Amino acid sequence: CAWSPQGGEQYF. Variable domain in full (rest from reference TRBV30 and TRBJ2-7): SQTIHQWPATLVQPVGSPLSLECTVEGTSNPNLYWYRQAAGRGLQLLFYSVGIGQISSEVPQNLSASRPQDRQFILSSKKLLLSDSGFYLCAWSPQGGEQYFGPGTRLTVT.

The chain has TRBV30 and TRBJ2-3, with 7 positions matching TRBD1. V was clipped by 4 bases and J by 4 bases; unmatched bases: 17. CDR1 and CDR2 (germline): GTSNPN, SVGIG (reference sequence). The CDR3 extends over 17 amino acids. The CDR3 DNA reads as TGTGCCTGGACCCTCAACCCCAGGGGGTTTAGGGCAGATACGCAGTATTTT. Translating it yields CAWTLNPRGFRADTQYF.

The chain employs TRBV5-1 and TRBJ2-7, with TRBD1 matching over 7 bases. With 2 bases clipped from V and 5 bases from J, the junction kept 10 bases outside the gene matches. The CDR3 is 15 residues long. CDR1 and CDR2 (germline): SGHRS, YFSETQ. CDR3 sequence reads: CASSFLQGISDEQYF. CDR3 coding DNA: TGCGCCAGCAGCTTCTTACAGGGGATCAGCGACGAGCAGTACTTC.

This sequence joins TRBV7-3 and TRBJ2-3; TRBD2 agrees at 9 bases. CDR1 and CDR2 from the germline V gene are SGHTA and FQGTGA. With 4 bases clipped from V and 4 bases from J, the junction kept 3 bases outside the gene matches. This CDR3 has 14 residues. CDR3 coding DNA: TGTGCCAGCAGCTCGGGACTAGCAGCAGATACGCAGTATTTT. Residues: CASSSGLAADTQYF.

The chain employs TRBV5-1 and TRBJ1-1; D is undetermined. V was cut by 7 bases and J by 0 bases, with 10 bases left in between. Germline values: CDR1 SGHRS, CDR2 YFSETQ. CDR3 length equals 13 residues. The CDR3 protein is CASGAYMNTEAFF. Here the CDR3 DNA reads TGCGCCAGCGGAGCCTATATGAACACTGAAGCTTTCTTT.

The chain is built from TRBV11-2 and TRBJ2-3; 8 bases align to TRBD1. Trimming took 5 bases from V and 10 from J; bases not matched to a gene: 5. The CDR3 is made up of 12 amino acids. Germline V gene data show CDR1 as SGHAT and CDR2 as FQNNGV. CDR3 bases: TGTGCCAGCAGCATATGGACAGGGTCGCAGTATTTT. It encodes CASSIWTGSQYF.